This TCR beta chain stems from a study of shared clonotypes between healthy human individuals. General observations from the study: Larger estimated richness was generally recorded for naive subsets relative to memory subsets. Relative to clonotypes present in all four donors, those not shared had lower generation probabilities.

V shed 4 bases and J 6 bases; nucleotides not matched to a gene: 13. The CDR3 has 16 amino acids. CDR1 and CDR2 from the germline V gene are SGHRS and YFSETQ. The method was immunoSEQ multiplex PCR; TCRdb's version includes in-frame clones alone and lacks a portion of them. Among 2 million to 2.5 million clones listed, 85% to 95% were seen once. Note on this clone: Its antigen is unknown.

All the donors were Caucasian adults who lived in Nashville, Tennessee. Naive CD4+ cells were CD45RA-selected; the remaining cells were memory. The sequenced sample was naive CD4+ T cells from PBMCs. Subset: CD45RA+ positively selected. V is TRBV5-1 and J is TRBJ2-1; 7 bases match TRBD2. The clonotype originates from a man in his late teens or twenties in good health. Some clones in this sample may be carry-over from other donors' samples. The CDR3 nucleotides are TGCGCCAGCAGCCCCACGCCTCTAGCGGATTTCAATGAGCAGTTCTTC. This translates into CASSPTPLADFNEQFF.